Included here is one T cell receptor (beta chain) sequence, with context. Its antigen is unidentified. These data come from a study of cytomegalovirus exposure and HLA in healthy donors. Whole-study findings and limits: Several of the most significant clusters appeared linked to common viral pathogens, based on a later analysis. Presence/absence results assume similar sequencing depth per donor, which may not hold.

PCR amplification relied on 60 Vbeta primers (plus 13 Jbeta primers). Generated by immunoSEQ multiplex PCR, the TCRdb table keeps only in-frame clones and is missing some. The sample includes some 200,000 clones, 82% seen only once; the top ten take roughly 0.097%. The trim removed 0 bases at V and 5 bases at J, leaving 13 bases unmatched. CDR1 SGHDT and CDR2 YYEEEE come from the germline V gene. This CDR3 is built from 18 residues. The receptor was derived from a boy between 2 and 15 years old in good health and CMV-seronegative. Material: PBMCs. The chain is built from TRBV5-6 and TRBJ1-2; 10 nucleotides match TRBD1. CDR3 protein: CASSLESRDRGPSYGYTF. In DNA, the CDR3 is TGTGCCAGCAGCTTGGAGTCCCGGGACAGGGGCCCTTCGTATGGCTACACCTTC.